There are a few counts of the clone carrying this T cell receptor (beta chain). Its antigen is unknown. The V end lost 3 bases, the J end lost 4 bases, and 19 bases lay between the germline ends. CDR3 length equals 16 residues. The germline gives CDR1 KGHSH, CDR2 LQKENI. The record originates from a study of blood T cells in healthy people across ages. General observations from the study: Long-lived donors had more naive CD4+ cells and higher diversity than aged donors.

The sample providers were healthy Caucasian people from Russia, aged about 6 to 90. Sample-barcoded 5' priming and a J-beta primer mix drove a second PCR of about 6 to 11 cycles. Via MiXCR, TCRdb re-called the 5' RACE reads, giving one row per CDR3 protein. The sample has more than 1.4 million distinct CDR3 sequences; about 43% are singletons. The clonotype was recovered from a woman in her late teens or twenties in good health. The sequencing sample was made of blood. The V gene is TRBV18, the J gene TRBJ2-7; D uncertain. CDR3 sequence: CASSPLDSSLWYEQYF. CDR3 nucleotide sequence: TGTGCCAGCTCACCTCTCGACTCATCCCTGTGGTACGAGCAGTACTTC.